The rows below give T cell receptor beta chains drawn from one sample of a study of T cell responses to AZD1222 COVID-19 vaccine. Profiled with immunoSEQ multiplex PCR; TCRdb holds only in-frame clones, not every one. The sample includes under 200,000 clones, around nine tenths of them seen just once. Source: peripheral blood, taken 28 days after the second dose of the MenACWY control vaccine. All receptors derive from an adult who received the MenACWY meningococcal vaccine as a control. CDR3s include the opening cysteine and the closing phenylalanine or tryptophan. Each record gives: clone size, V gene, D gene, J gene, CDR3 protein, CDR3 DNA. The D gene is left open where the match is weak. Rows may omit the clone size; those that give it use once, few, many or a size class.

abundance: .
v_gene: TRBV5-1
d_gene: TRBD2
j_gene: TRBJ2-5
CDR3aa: CASSLVQREVGETQYF
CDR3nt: TGCGCCAGCAGCTTGGTGCAGCGGGAGGTCGGGGAGACCCAGTACTTC

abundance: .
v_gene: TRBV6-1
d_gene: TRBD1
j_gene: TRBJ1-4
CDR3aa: CASSEMAGGNEKLFF
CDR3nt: TGTGCCAGCAGTGAAATGGCAGGGGGGAATGAAAAACTGTTTTTT

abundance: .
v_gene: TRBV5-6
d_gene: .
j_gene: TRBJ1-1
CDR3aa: CASSRTGQFSEAFF
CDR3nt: TGTGCCAGCAGCCGGACCGGACAGTTCTCTGAAGCTTTCTTT

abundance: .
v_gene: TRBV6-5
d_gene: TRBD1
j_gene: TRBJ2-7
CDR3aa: CASSFPGQPDRKQYF
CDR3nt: TGTGCCAGCAGTTTTCCGGGACAGCCCGACCGGAAGCAGTACTTC

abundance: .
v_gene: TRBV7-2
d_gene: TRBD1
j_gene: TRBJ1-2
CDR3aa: CASSLDQGAGSGYTF
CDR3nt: TGTGCCAGCAGCTTAGATCAGGGGGCGGGTAGTGGCTACACCTTC

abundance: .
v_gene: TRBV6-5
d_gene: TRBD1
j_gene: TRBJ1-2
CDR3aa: CASSSPGQGHYGYTF
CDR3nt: TGTGCCAGCAGTTCCCCGGGACAGGGCCACTATGGCTACACCTTC

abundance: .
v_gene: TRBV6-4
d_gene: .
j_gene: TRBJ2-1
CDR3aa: CASSYLLGQEQFF
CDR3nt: TGTGCCAGCAGTTACCTTCTAGGCCAGGAGCAGTTCTTC

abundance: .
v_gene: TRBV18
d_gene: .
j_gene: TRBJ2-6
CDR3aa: CASSSGVGSGANVLTF
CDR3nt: TGTGCCAGCTCGAGTGGGGTCGGCTCTGGGGCCAACGTCCTGACTTTC

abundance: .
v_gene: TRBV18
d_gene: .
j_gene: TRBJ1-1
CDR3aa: CASSRSTGTEAFF
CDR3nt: TGTGCCAGCTCGCGATCTACAGGGACCGAAGCTTTCTTT

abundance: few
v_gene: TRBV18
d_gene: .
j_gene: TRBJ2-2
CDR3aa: CASSPPSNTGELFF
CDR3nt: TGTGCCAGCTCACCGCCTTCTAACACCGGGGAGCTGTTTTTT

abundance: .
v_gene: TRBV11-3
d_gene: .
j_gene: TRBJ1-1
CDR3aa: CASSLGNGFTEAFF
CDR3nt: TGTGCCAGCAGCTTAGGAAACGGGTTTACTGAAGCTTTCTTT

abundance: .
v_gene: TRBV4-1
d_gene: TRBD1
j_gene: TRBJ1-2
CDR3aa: CASSQEGQGAGNYGYTF
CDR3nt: TGCGCCAGCAGCCAAGAAGGCCAGGGGGCAGGAAACTATGGCTACACCTTC

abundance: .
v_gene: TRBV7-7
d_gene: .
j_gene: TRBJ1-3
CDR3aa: CASSLAFAGTGNTIYF
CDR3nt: TGTGCTAGCAGCTTAGCGTTCGCGGGTACTGGAAACACCATATATTTT

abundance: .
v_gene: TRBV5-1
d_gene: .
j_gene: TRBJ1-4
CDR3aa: CASSFTADGEKLFF
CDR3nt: TGCGCCAGCAGCTTCACAGCGGATGGGGAAAAACTGTTTTTT

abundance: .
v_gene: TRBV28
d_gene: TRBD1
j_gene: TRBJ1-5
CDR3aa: CASSTDRPNQPQHF
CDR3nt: TGTGCCAGCAGCACGGACAGGCCAAATCAGCCCCAGCATTTT

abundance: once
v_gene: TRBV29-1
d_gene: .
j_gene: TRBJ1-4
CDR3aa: CSVEGGGSNEKLFF
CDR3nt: TGCAGCGTTGAAGGTGGCGGCAGTAATGAAAAACTGTTTTTT

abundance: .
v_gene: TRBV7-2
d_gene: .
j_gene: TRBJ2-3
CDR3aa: CASSLEGNGWVDTQYF
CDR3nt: TGTGCCAGCAGCTTAGAGGGGAATGGATGGGTAGATACGCAGTATTTT

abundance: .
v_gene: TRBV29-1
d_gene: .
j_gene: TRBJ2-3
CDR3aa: CSAGWGYDDTQYF
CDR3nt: TGCAGCGCCGGGTGGGGTTATGACGATACGCAGTATTTT

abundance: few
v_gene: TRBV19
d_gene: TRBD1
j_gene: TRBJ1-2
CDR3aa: CASTGGYYGYTF
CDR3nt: TGTGCCAGCACAGGGGGTTACTATGGCTACACCTTC